This TCR beta chain originates from a study of CD8 T cells in Susac syndrome. Sequencing of TCR beta, carried out with a high-throughput approach, was applied to CD8+ and CD4+ T cells from the blood. Both CD4+ and CD8+ T cells were negatively isolated, and TEMRA cells underwent FACS enrichment. Random hexamers were used to reverse transcribe the RNA input (roughly 0.5 to 1 ug). With immunoSEQ multiplex PCR, TCR beta CDR3 was amplified across 54 Vbeta and 13 Jbeta. Via MiXCR, TCRdb re-called the immunoSEQ multiplex PCR reads, giving one row per CDR3 protein. The table includes about 130,000 distinct CDR3 sequences, approximately 94% detected once. Germline values: CDR1 PRHDT, CDR2 FYEKMQ (reference sequence). This CDR3 has 14 residues. The V end was cut by 1 base, the J end by 6 bases, with 13 bases between.

Sequencing was performed on CD4+ T cells from PBMCs. The genes are TRBV13 and TRBJ2-7, with a weak D call TRBD1 (6 bases). This TCR was sampled from a human donor with multiple sclerosis. CDR3 in amino acids: CASSLEGAGVEQYF. The CDR3, as DNA: TGTGCCAGCAGCTTAGAAGGGGCAGGGGTCGAGCAGTACTTC.